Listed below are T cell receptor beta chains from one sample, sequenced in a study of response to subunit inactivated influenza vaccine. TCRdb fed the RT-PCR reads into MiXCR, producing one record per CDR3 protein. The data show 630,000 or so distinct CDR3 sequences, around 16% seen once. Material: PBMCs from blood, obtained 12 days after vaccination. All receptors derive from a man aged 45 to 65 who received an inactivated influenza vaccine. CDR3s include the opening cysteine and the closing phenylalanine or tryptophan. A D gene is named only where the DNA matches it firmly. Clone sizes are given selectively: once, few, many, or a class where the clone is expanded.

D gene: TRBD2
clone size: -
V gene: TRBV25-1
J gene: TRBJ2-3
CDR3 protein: CASGLAGGVTQYF
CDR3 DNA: TGTGCTAGTGGACTAGCGGGAGGGGTTACGCAGTATTTT

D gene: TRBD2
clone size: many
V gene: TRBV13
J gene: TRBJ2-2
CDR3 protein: CASRAGVYTGELFF
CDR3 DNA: TGTGCCAGCAGGGCGGGGGTCTACACCGGGGAGCTGTTTTTT

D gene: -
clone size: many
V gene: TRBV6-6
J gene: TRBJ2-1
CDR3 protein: CASSYPNEQFF
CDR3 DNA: TGTGCCAGCAGTTACCCCAATGAGCAGTTCTTC

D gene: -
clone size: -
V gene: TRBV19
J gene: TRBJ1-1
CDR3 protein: CASCDWNTEAFF
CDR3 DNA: TGTGCCAGTTGCGATTGGAACACTGAAGCTTTCTTT

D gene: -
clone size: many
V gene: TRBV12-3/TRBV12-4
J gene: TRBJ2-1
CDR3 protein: CASSPRTSEQFF
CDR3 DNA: TGTGCCAGCAGTCCCAGGACGTCTGAGCAGTTCTTC

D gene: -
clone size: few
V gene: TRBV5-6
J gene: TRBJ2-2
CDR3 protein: CASSFSRYGELFF
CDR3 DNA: TGTGCCAGCAGCTTTTCCCGGTACGGGGAGCTGTTTTTT

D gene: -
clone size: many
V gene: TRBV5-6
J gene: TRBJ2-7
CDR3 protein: CASSLVGHPSSYEQYF
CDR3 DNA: TGTGCCAGCAGCTTGGTGGGACACCCCAGCTCCTACGAGCAGTACTTC

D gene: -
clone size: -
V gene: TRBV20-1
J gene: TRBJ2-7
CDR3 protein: CSARPGSTYEQYF
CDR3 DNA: TGCAGTGCTAGACCGGGGAGTACCTACGAGCAGTACTTC

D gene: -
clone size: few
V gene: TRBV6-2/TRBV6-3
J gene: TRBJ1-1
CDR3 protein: CASSLTGVMNTEAFF
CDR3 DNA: TGTGCCAGCAGTTTAACAGGAGTAATGAACACTGAAGCTTTCTTT

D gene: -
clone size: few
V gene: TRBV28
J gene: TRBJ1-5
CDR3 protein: CASSWGRGVGQPQHF
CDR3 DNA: TGTGCCAGCAGTTGGGGCCGGGGGGTTGGTCAGCCCCAGCATTTT

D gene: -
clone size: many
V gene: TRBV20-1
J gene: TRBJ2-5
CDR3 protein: CSANGAGFQETQYF
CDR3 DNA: TGCAGTGCTAATGGGGCGGGTTTCCAAGAGACCCAGTACTTC

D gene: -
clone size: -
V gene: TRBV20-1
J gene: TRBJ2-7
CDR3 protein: CSADSGWGPGSYEQYF
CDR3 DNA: TGCAGTGCCGACTCGGGATGGGGTCCCGGCTCCTACGAGCAGTACTTC

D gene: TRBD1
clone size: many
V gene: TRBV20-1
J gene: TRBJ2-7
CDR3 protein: CSALRTGGYEQYF
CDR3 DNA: TGCAGTGCCCTGCGGACAGGTGGCTACGAGCAGTACTTC

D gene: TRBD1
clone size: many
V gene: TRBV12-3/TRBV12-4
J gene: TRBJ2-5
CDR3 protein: CASSMTGGRETQYF
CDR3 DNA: TGTGCCAGCAGTATGACAGGGGGAAGGGAGACCCAGTACTTC

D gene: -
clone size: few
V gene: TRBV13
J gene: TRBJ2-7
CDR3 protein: CASSPSEEPYEQYF
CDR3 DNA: TGTGCCAGCAGCCCCTCCGAGGAGCCCTACGAGCAGTACTTC

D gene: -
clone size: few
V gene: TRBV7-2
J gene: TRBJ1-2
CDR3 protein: CASSLGTVPNYGYTF
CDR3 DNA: TGTGCCAGCAGCTTAGGTACAGTCCCCAACTATGGCTACACCTTC

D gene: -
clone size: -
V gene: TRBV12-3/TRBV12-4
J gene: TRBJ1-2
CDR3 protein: CASSGEVDGYTF
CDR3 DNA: TGTGCCAGCAGTGGAGAGGTGGATGGCTACACCTTC

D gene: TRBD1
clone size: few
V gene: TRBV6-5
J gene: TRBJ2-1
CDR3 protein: CASSSGTGGLDEQFF
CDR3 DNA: TGTGCCAGCAGTTCCGGGACAGGGGGCTTGGATGAGCAGTTCTTC

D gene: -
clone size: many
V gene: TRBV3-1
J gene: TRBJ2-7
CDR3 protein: CASSPTGAYEQYF
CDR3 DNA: TGTGCCAGTAGTCCAACAGGCGCCTACGAGCAGTACTTC

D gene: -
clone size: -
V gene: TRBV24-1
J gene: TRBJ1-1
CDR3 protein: CATSDFWGNEAFF
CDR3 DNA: TGTGCCACCAGTGATTTCTGGGGGAATGAAGCTTTCTTT

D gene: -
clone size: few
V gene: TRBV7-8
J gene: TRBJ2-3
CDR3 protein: CASSSLLHLADTQYF
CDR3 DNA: TGTGCCAGCAGCTCCCTACTACATCTGGCAGATACGCAGTATTTT

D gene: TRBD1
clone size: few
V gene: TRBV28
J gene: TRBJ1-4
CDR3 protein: CASSDRGTGEESEKLFF
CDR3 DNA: TGTGCCAGCAGCGACCGCGGGACAGGGGAAGAAAGTGAAAAACTGTTTTTT

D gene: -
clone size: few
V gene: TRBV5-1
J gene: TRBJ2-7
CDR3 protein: CASSLYGDNTYEQYF
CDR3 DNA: TGCGCCAGCAGCCTATACGGGGACAATACCTACGAGCAGTACTTC

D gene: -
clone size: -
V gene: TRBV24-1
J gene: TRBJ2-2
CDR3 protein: CATSDLSGTGELFF
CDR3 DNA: TGTGCCACCAGTGATTTGTCTGGCACCGGGGAGCTGTTTTTT

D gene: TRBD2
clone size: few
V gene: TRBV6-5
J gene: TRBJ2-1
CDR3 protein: CASSSTGEGNEQFF
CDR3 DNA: TGTGCCAGCAGTTCAACTGGGGAGGGCAATGAGCAGTTCTTC

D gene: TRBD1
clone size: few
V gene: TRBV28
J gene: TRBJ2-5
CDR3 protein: CASSPSKGARETQYF
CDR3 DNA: TGTGCCAGCAGTCCAAGCAAGGGGGCGCGAGAGACCCAGTACTTC

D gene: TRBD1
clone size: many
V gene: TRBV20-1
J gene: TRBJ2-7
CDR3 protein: CSARERDRTYEQYF
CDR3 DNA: TGCAGTGCTAGAGAAAGGGACAGGACCTACGAGCAGTACTTC

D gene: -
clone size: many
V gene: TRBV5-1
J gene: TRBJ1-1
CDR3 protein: CASSGDTEAFF
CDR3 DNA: TGCGCCAGCAGCGGCGACACTGAAGCTTTCTTT

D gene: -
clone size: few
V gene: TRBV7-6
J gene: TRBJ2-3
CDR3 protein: CASSLGDSGKTDTQYF
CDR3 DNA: TGTGCCAGCAGCTTAGGAGATAGCGGAAAGACGGATACGCAGTATTTT

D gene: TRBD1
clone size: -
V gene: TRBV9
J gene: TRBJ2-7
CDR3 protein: CASSTSGTGYLEQYF
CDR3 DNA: TGTGCCAGCAGCACCTCCGGGACAGGGTATCTCGAGCAGTACTTC

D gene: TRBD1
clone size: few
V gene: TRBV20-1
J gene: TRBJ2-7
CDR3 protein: CSARDGHRGLSYEQYF
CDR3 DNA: TGCAGTGCTAGAGACGGGCACAGGGGGCTCAGCTACGAGCAGTACTTC

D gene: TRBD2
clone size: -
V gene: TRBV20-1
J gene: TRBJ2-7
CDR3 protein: CSATGLGSYEQYF
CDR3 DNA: TGCAGTGCGACCGGACTAGGATCCTACGAGCAGTACTTC

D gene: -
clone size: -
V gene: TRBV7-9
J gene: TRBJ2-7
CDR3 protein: CASSLLSRRSSYEQYF
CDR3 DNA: TGTGCCAGCAGCTTATTGTCGCGAAGGAGTTCCTACGAGCAGTACTTC

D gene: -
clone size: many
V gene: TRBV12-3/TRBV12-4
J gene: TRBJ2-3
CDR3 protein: CASSLLRAQDTQYF
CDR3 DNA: TGTGCCAGCAGTTTACTAAGGGCTCAGGATACGCAGTATTTT

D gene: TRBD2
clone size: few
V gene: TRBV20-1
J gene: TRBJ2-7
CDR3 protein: CSARDPGLASEQYF
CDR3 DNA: TGCAGTGCTAGGGACCCGGGACTAGCTAGTGAGCAGTACTTC

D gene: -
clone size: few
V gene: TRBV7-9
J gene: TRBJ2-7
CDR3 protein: CASSFLDTPYEQYF
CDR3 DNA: TGTGCCAGCAGCTTCCTGGACACTCCCTACGAGCAGTACTTC

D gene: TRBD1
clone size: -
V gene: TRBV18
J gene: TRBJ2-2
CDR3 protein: CASSPRRQGAFTGELFF
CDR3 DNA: TGTGCCAGCTCACCACGGAGACAGGGGGCTTTCACCGGGGAGCTGTTTTTT

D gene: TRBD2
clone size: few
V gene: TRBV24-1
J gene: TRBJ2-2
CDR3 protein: CATSDLTSGRSNTGELFF
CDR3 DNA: TGTGCCACCAGTGATTTGACTAGCGGGAGGTCGAACACCGGGGAGCTGTTTTTT

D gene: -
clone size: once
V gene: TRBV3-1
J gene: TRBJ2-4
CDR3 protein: CASSQQDSFLAKNIQYF
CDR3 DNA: TGTGCCAGCAGCCAACAAGACAGCTTTCTAGCCAAAAACATTCAGTACTTC

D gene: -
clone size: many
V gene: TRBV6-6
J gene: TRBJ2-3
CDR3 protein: CASRTGTDTQYF
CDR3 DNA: TGTGCCAGCAGAACAGGGACAGATACGCAGTATTTT

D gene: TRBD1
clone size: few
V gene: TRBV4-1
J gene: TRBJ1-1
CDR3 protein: CASSQAGTVNTEAFF
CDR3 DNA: TGCGCCAGCAGCCAAGCCGGGACAGTGAACACTGAAGCTTTCTTT

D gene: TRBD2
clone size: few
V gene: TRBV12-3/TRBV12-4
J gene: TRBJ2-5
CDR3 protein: CASSPGRVSGGWETQYF
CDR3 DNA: TGTGCCAGCAGCCCAGGGAGGGTTAGCGGGGGTTGGGAGACCCAGTACTTC

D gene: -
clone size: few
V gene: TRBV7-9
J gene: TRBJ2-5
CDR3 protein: CASSFRTAVLKETQYF
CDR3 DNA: TGTGCCAGCAGCTTCCGGACAGCGGTGTTAAAAGAGACCCAGTACTTC

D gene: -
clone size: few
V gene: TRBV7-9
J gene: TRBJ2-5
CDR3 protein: CASSKEGLETQYF
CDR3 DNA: TGTGCCAGCAGCAAAGAGGGGTTAGAGACCCAGTACTTC

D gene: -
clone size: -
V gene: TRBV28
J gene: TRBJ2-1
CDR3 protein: CASSLSRTSQFF
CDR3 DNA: TGTGCCAGCAGTTTATCTCGGACTTCTCAGTTCTTC

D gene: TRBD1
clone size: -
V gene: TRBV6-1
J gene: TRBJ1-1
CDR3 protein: CASSHNEPGQTFF
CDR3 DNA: TGTGCCAGCAGTCATAACGAACCGGGACAGACTTTCTTT

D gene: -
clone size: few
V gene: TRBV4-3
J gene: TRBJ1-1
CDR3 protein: CASSPSRRTEAFF
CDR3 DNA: TGCGCCAGCAGCCCGAGCCGACGGACTGAAGCTTTCTTT

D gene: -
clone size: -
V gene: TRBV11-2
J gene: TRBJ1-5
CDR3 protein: CASSPRGENQPQHF
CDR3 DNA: TGTGCCAGCAGCCCCAGGGGAGAAAATCAGCCCCAGCATTTT

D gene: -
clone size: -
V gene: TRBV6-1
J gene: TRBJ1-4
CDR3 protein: CASRGLDDSPEKLFF
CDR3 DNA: TGTGCCAGCAGGGGTTTAGACGACAGCCCCGAAAAACTGTTTTTT

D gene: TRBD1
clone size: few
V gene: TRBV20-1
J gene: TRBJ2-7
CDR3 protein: CSASSLTGGLYEQYF
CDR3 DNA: TGCAGTGCTTCATCATTGACAGGGGGCCTCTACGAGCAGTACTTC

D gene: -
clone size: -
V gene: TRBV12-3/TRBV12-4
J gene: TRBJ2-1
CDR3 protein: CASSLSGAGGNEQLF
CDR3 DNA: TGTGCCAGCAGTTTAAGTGGGGCAGGGGGGAATGAGCAGCTCTTC

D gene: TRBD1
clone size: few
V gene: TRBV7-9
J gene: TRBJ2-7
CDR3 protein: CATGTVSSYEQYF
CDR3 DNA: TGTGCCACCGGGACAGTGAGCTCCTACGAGCAGTACTTC

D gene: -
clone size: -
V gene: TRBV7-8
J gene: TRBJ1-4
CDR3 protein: CASSLGWSGRSNEKLFF
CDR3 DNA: TGTGCCAGCAGCTTAGGGTGGAGTGGCAGAAGTAATGAAAAACTGTTTTTT

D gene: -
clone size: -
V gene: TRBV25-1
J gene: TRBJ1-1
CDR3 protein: CASSDRGLDAFF
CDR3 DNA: TGTGCCAGCAGTGATAGGGGACTGGATGCTTTCTTT

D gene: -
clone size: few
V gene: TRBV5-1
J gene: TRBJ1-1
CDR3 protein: CASTPSENTEAFF
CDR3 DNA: TGCGCCAGCACCCCAAGCGAGAACACTGAAGCTTTCTTT

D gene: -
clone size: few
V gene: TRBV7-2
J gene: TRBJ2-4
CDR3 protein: CASSSRGSKNIQYF
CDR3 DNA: TGTGCCAGCAGCTCTCGGGGATCCAAAAACATTCAGTACTTC

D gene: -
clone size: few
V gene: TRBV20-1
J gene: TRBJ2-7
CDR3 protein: CSARANYEQYF
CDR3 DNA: TGCAGTGCTAGAGCAAACTACGAGCAGTACTTC

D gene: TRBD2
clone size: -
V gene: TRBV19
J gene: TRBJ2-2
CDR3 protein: CASRELAKNTGELFF
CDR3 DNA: TGTGCCAGTAGGGAACTAGCGAAGAACACCGGGGAGCTGTTTTTT

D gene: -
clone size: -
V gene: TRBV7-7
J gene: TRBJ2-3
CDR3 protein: CASSFGGSGADTQYF
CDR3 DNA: TGTGCTAGCAGTTTTGGAGGGAGTGGGGCAGATACGCAGTATTTT

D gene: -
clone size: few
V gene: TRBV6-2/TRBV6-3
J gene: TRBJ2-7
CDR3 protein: CASSYRAYEQYF
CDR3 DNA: TGTGCCAGCAGTTACCGGGCCTACGAGCAGTACTTC